The next 27 T cell receptor beta chains were all read from a single sample in a study of blood T cell repertoires in COVID-19. Assay used: immunoSEQ multiplex PCR; TCRdb lists only in-frame clones, some missing. The repertoire has some 200,000 clones, 65% to 90% of them found once; the top ten carry over 2%. The sequenced material came from peripheral blood. The receptor source for this set is a woman in her sixties or seventies with COVID-19, enrolled during active disease.

In DNA, the CDR3 is TGTGCCAGCAGTTCCCCGGACAGGGGGAACTATGGCTACACCTTC. This gives the protein CASSSPDRGNYGYTF. This rearrangement joins TRBV27 to TRBJ1-2; 10 bases line up with TRBD1. Germline V lookup: CDR1 MNHEY, CDR2 SMNVEV (reference sequence). J gave up 2 bases and V 4 bases, and 4 bases lay outside the gene matches. The CDR3 runs 15 residues.

The chain joins TRBV9 to TRBJ2-1; TRBD2 agrees at 8 bases. Germline assignment: CDR1 SGDLS and CDR2 YYNGEE. V lost 3 bases, J lost 4 bases, and 6 bases stayed unmatched. CDR3 length equals 15 residues. In DNA, the CDR3 is TGTGCCAGCAGCGCAGTACTAGCGGCTTACAATGAGCAGTTCTTC. Protein product: CASSAVLAAYNEQFF.

The chain recombines TRBV30 with TRBJ1-1, with TRBD1 matching 7 bases. V dropped 4 bases and J dropped 0; count of bases not matched to a gene: 5. Germline V lookup: CDR1 GTSNPN, CDR2 SVGIG (reference sequence). CDR3 length: 14 residues. CDR3 DNA: TGTGCCTGGACCCCAGGGGGAATGAACACTGAAGCTTTCTTT. Residues: CAWTPGGMNTEAFF.

This clone was detected a few times. The J gene is TRBJ1-3, the V gene TRBV3-1 (or the pseudogene TRBV3-2); D remains ambiguous. This CDR3 spans 12 amino acids. Trimming took 10 bases from V and 3 from J, leaving 10 bases between them. Germline V gene lookup returns CDR1 LGHDT and CDR2 YNNKEL (reference sequence). The CDR3 loop is CATQEVGNTIYF. DNA of the CDR3: TGTGCCACCCAGGAGGTTGGAAACACCATATATTTT.

This clone appeared a few times. CDR3 DNA: TGCGCCAGCAGCCAAGGACTAGCGGGAACCTACGAGCAGTACTTC. Translated: CASSQGLAGTYEQYF. J is TRBJ2-7 and V is TRBV4-3; 11 bases fit TRBD2. Trimming removed 1 base from V and 2 bases from J; junction bases left unmatched: 1. Germline V gene data show CDR1 as LGHNA and CDR2 as YSLEER. This CDR3 contains 15 residues.

This clone has more than one count but fewer than ten. The chain couples TRBV7-6 to TRBJ1-1, with 9 bases matching TRBD1. V lost 3 bases and J lost 8; bases outside the gene matches: 10. CDR3 length: 15 amino acids. Germline CDR1 and CDR2: SGHVS and FNYEAQ. CDR3 sequence reads: CASSFRDRDPMEAFF. DNA of the CDR3: TGTGCCAGCAGCTTCCGGGACAGGGACCCCATGGAAGCTTTCTTT.

The chain carries TRBV10-3 and TRBJ2-7; unclear D gene. Trimming took 4 bases from V and 6 from J, leaving 10 bases between them. This CDR3 is 12 amino acids long. Germline V gives CDR1 ENHRY, CDR2 SYGVKD. The CDR3 sequence: CAISGITGEQYF. DNA of the CDR3: TGTGCCATCAGTGGGATTACGGGCGAGCAGTACTTC.

This clone was counted only a few times. This rearrangement joins TRBV28 to TRBJ1-1; D possibly corresponds to TRBD1 (5 bases). This CDR3 is built from 16 residues. Trimming shortened V by 5 bases and J by 3 bases, and 19 bases separated the two germline ends. The germline gives CDR1 MDHEN, CDR2 SYDVKM. The chain's CDR3 is CASSLLSGSGDTEAFF. DNA of the CDR3: TGTGCCAGCAGTCTCCTATCAGGGTCTGGGGACACTGAAGCTTTCTTT.

This chain links TRBV5-1 with TRBJ1-1; the match to TRBD1 covers 7 bases. After removal of 5 bases from V and 0 bases from J, the junction contained 10 bases not matched to a gene. CDR3 length: 16 residues. CDR1 is SGHRS and CDR2 is YFSETQ in the germline V gene. CDR3 in amino acids: CASRRKEGAMNTEAFF. CDR3 nucleotide sequence: TGCGCCAGCAGGAGAAAAGAGGGGGCCATGAACACTGAAGCTTTCTTT.

V is TRBV11-2 and J is TRBJ1-1, with D maybe TRBD1 (6 bases). The germline V gene has CDR1 SGHAT and CDR2 FQNNGV. The V gene lost 5 bases and the J gene lost 6 bases, with 19 bases spanning the gap. This CDR3 contains 15 residues. The CDR3: CASSGGGSFRAEAFF. CDR3 nucleotides: TGTGCCAGCAGCGGCGGGGGCTCATTCCGAGCTGAAGCTTTCTTT.

This sequence joins TRBV7-3 and TRBJ1-1, with unresolved D. Germline V gene sequence: CDR1 SGHTA, CDR2 FQGTGA. V was cut by 5 bases and J by 0 bases, with 19 bases left in between. The CDR3 sequence is 17 residues long. CDR3: CASSPIPMNGMNTEAFF. CDR3 coding DNA: TGTGCCAGCAGCCCAATACCCATGAACGGTATGAACACTGAAGCTTTCTTT.

This chain uses TRBV11-3 with TRBJ2-3; TRBD2 agrees at 11 bases. The CDR3 consists of 17 residues. In germline, CDR1 is SGHNT, CDR2 YENEEA. Unmatched junction bases numbered 9, after V lost 3 bases and J lost 4 bases. The CDR3 sequence is CASSFDTSGGPADTQYF. The CDR3 DNA reads as TGTGCCAGCAGCTTTGATACTAGCGGGGGTCCAGCAGATACGCAGTATTTT.

The CDR3 here is CASSVLLGEQFF. The CDR3 bases are TGTGCCAGCAGTGTCTTACTTGGTGAGCAGTTCTTC. This sequence joins TRBV2 and TRBJ2-1; no clear D gene. Trimming left V 4 bases short and J 9 bases short, with 10 bases between. The germline gives CDR1 SNHLY, CDR2 FYNNEI. The CDR3 consists of 12 residues.

V and J are TRBV19 and TRBJ1-2, with TRBD1 identical over 7 bases. The CDR3 spans 16 residues. Germline CDR1 reads LNHDA; CDR2 reads SQIVND (reference sequence). Trimming took 3 bases from V and 3 from J; bases not matched to a gene: 10. The CDR3 DNA reads TGTGCCAGTAGTATTAAAGGGGGCGCAGCCTACTATGGCTACACCTTC. It codes for CASSIKGGAAYYGYTF.

Written as DNA, the CDR3 is TGTGCCAGCAGTCGGGACAGCAAATATAGCAATCAGCCCCAGCATTTT. Amino acid sequence: CASSRDSKYSNQPQHF. The chain links TRBV5-8 to TRBJ1-5, with 7 bases aligning to TRBD1. Losses at the gene ends were 5 bases for V and 0 bases for J; bases not matched to a gene: 8. This CDR3 comprises 16 residues. CDR1 is SGHTS, CDR2 YDEGEE, per germline.

The chain carries TRBV18 and TRBJ1-1; tentative D call: TRBD1 (6 bases). Germline loops: CDR1 KGHSH, CDR2 LQKENI. The CDR3 spans 13 residues. V was cut by 6 bases and J by 3 bases, with 11 bases left in between. The CDR3 spells CASSRNRDTEAFF. CDR3 sequence (DNA): TGTGCCAGCTCGCGCAACAGGGACACTGAAGCTTTCTTT.

The CDR3 spells CASSPGSYTEAFF. The CDR3 DNA sequence: TGTGCCAGCAGCCCCGGGAGCTACACTGAAGCTTTCTTT. This chain links TRBV7-9 with TRBJ1-1; D is unresolved. The germline V gene has CDR1 SEHNR and CDR2 FQNEAQ (reference sequence). With 5 bases removed from V and 3 bases from J, the gap between germline ends came to 10 bases. The CDR3 is 13 residues long.

The CDR3 DNA follows: TGTGCCACCCGGACAGGGGCTGGAAACACCATATATTTT. This translates into CATRTGAGNTIYF. The V call is TRBV12-3 or TRBV12-4, the J call TRBJ1-3; 9 positions agree with TRBD1. Germline trimming cut 10 bases from V and 2 bases from J; bases unmatched to any gene: 3. The CDR3 spans 13 residues.

This sequence joins TRBV6-5 and TRBJ1-2; 10 bases fit TRBD1. The CDR3 covers 15 residues. Germline-derived CDR1 and CDR2 are MNHEY and SVGAGI. V was clipped by 6 bases and J by 5 bases; unmatched bases: 9. CDR3 loop: CASSRQGTGDYGYTF. DNA for the CDR3: TGTGCCAGCAGCCGACAGGGGACAGGGGATTATGGCTACACCTTC.

This chain links TRBV18 with TRBJ1-5, with D possibly TRBD1 on 5 matching bases. V lost 3 bases and J 1 base, leaving 10 bases between the germline ends. The CDR3 covers 15 residues. Germline values: CDR1 KGHSH, CDR2 LQKENI. The CDR3 DNA sequence: TGTGCCAGCTCACCGACAGCTCTCAGCAATCAGCCCCAGCATTTT. As protein: CASSPTALSNQPQHF.

The J gene is TRBJ2-3, the V gene TRBV4-3; D is perhaps TRBD2 (7 bases). CDR1 and CDR2 (germline): LGHNA, YSLEER. The V gene lost 0 bases and the J gene lost 4 bases, with 14 bases spanning the gap. The CDR3 is 16 residues long. CDR3 in amino acids: CASSQEERGGADTQYF. In DNA, the CDR3 is TGCGCCAGCAGCCAAGAAGAAAGGGGGGGTGCAGATACGCAGTATTTT.

The chain joins TRBV29-1 to TRBJ1-2, with D perhaps matching TRBD1 (5 bases). Germline V gene data show CDR1 as SQVTM and CDR2 as ANQGSEA. The CDR3 runs to 14 residues. V shed 3 bases and J shed 7 bases, with 18 bases lying between them. The CDR3 DNA reads TGCAGCGTTGACAGGGAGGGGACTCCTTCTGGCTACACCTTC. This gives the protein CSVDREGTPSGYTF.

The rearrangement joins TRBV6-2 or TRBV6-3 to TRBJ1-4; D may be TRBD1 (6 bases). The CDR3 sequence is 15 residues long. Germline V lookup: CDR1 MNHEY, CDR2 SVGEGT. V lost 6 bases to trimming and J lost 3 bases, with 14 bases between them. CDR3 sequence (DNA): TGTGCCAGCAGCACAGGGTTCGCCGCTAATGAAAAACTGTTTTTT. It translates to CASSTGFAANEKLFF.

The chain employs TRBV27 and TRBJ1-5; D is perhaps TRBD1 (6 bases). Trimming cost V 3 bases and J 7 bases, with 13 bases left between them. The length of the CDR3 is 14 residues. The germline gives CDR1 MNHEY, CDR2 SMNVEV (reference sequence). As DNA, the CDR3 is TGTGCCAGCAGTTTTGCGGCAGGGGACCAGCCCCAGCATTTT. It is translated as CASSFAAGDQPQHF.

The rearrangement links TRBV7-2 to TRBJ1-2; 7 positions match TRBD1. The germline V gene has CDR1 SGHTA and CDR2 FQGNSA. The ends lost 4 bases at V and 4 bases at J; junction bases unmatched: 12. The CDR3 is 16 residues long. The CDR3 here is CASSSQVGGAGYGYTF. The CDR3 DNA is TGTGCCAGCAGCTCGCAAGTAGGGGGCGCAGGCTATGGCTACACCTTC.

This CDR3 is CASSPRTGEGYTF. The DNA for the CDR3 is TGTGCCAGCAGCCCCCGGACAGGGGAAGGCTACACCTTC. The chain couples TRBV4-2 to TRBJ1-2; 9 bases align to TRBD1. After removal of 4 bases from V and 8 bases from J, the junction contained 5 bases not matched to a gene. The germline V gene has CDR1 LGHNA and CDR2 YNFKEQ. The CDR3 spans 13 residues.

This clone was detected only a few times. The genes are TRBV7-2 and TRBJ1-2, with TRBD1 identical over 8 bases. After removal of 5 bases from V and 4 bases from J, the junction contained 15 bases not matched to a gene. Per germline, CDR1 SGHTA and CDR2 FQGNSA. The CDR3 totals 17 residues. The CDR3 spells CASSIPAGQGSSYGYTF. The CDR3 nucleotides are TGTGCCAGCAGCATCCCGGCAGGACAGGGTTCCTCCTATGGCTACACCTTC.